These 15 T cell receptor beta chains share one sample of origin, sequenced in a study of T cells in Graves' hyperthyroidism and ophthalmopathy. TCR beta CDR3 regions were amplified from RNA. In the first-round RT-PCR of the TCR CDR3, the HTBI primer set was used. Using its own MiXCR run on the multiplex PCR reads, TCRdb lists one record per CDR3 protein. This table has under 550,000 distinct CDR3 sequences, roughly an eighth appearing once. The sample consisted of blood. These receptors originate from a woman between 18 and 30 years old with Graves' hyperthyroidism.

The rearrangement links TRBV18 to TRBJ1-1, with no clear D. The V end was cut by 0 bases, the J end by 7 bases, with 9 bases between. This CDR3 is built from 13 residues. CDR1 is KGHSH and CDR2 is LQKENI in the germline V gene. In DNA, the CDR3 is TGTGCCAGCTCACCACCGAACGGTCTTGAAGCTTTCTTT. Translating gives CASSPPNGLEAFF.

Many counts were recorded for this clonotype. The rearrangement joins TRBV5-1 to TRBJ2-7; 13 bases line up with TRBD2. With V trimmed by 4 bases and J by 7 bases, 5 bases remained unmatched. The CDR3 is made up of 14 amino acids. In germline, CDR1 is SGHRS, CDR2 YFSETQ. The DNA of the CDR3 is TGCGCCAGCAGCCGGACTAGCGGGAGTGAAGAGCAGTACTTC. Its translation is CASSRTSGSEEQYF.

The genes are TRBV9 and TRBJ2-7, with TRBD1 identical over 8 bases. This CDR3 spans 12 amino acids. V gave up 7 bases and J gave up 3 bases; unmatched junction bases: 3. Germline values: CDR1 SGDLS, CDR2 YYNGEE. The chain's CDR3 is CASDGQGYEQYF. The DNA of the CDR3 is TGTGCCAGCGACGGACAGGGCTACGAGCAGTACTTC.

This clonotype was seen a handful of times. The chain joins TRBV5-6 to TRBJ1-1; no firm D call. Germline assignment: CDR1 SGHDT and CDR2 YYEEEE. The CDR3 loop spans 14 amino acids. Trimming left V 2 bases short and J 1 base short, with 9 bases between. The chain's CDR3 is CASSLRTENTEAFF. In DNA, the CDR3 is TGTGCCAGCAGCTTAAGGACCGAGAACACTGAAGCTTTCTTT.

This sequence joins TRBV9 and TRBJ2-5; a possible D gene is TRBD2 (5 bases). The germline gives CDR1 SGDLS, CDR2 YYNGEE. The CDR3 loop spans 14 amino acids. V was trimmed by 3 bases and J by 0 bases, leaving 9 bases between them. Written as DNA, the CDR3 is TGTGCCAGCAGCGGAGAGGACTACCAAGAGACCCAGTACTTC. Translated, it gives CASSGEDYQETQYF.

The chain carries TRBV11-3 and TRBJ2-2; the D is unclear. This CDR3 spans 14 amino acids. The V gene lost 1 base and the J gene lost 0 bases, with 3 bases spanning the gap. Germline values: CDR1 SGHNT, CDR2 YENEEA. CDR3 loop: CASSLVANTGELFF. The CDR3 region has the DNA TGTGCCAGCAGCTTAGTAGCGAACACCGGGGAGCTGTTTTTT. Filled out from reference TRBV11-3 and TRBJ2-2, the complete variable domain reads EAGVVQSPRYKIIEKKQPVAFWCNPISGHNTLYWYLQNLGQGPELLIRYENEEAVDDSQLPKDRFSAERLKGVDSTLKIQPAELGDSAVYLCASSLVANTGELFFGEGSRLTVL.

This clonotype was counted at least ten times. The chain recombines TRBV15 with TRBJ2-5; D gene unclear. The CDR3 length is 13 residues. CDR1 is LNHNV and CDR2 is YYDKDF in the germline V gene (reference sequence). The V end lost 8 bases, the J end lost 6 bases, and 16 bases lay between the germline ends. The CDR3 DNA reads as TGTGCCACCGGGCGCGATAACCGACAGACCCAGTACTTC. This sequence encodes CATGRDNRQTQYF.

This chain joins TRBV27 and TRBJ1-2; weak D call: TRBD1 (6 bases). Trimming stripped 3 bases from V and 9 bases from J, with 20 bases between. The germline V gene has CDR1 MNHEY and CDR2 SMNVEV (reference sequence). This CDR3 spans 15 amino acids. The CDR3 coding sequence is TGTGCCAGCAGTTTTGCCTCAGGGGCATTAGGGAGCTACACCTTC. Residues: CASSFASGALGSYTF.

The rearrangement uses TRBV5-6 and TRBJ1-2; 9 positions match TRBD1. This CDR3 spans 13 amino acids. Germline V lookup: CDR1 SGHDT, CDR2 YYEEEE. Trimming at V came to 1 base and at J to 8 bases, leaving 3 bases not matched to a gene. CDR3 amino acids: CASSLHRGPGYTF. Written as DNA, the CDR3 is TGTGCCAGCAGCTTGCACAGGGGGCCCGGCTACACCTTC.

This clonotype was observed at least ten times. This chain connects TRBV20-1 to TRBJ2-1; 9 positions match TRBD2. This CDR3 spans 13 amino acids. Trimming at V came to 3 bases and at J to 4 bases, leaving 1 base not matched to a gene. CDR1 is DFQATT and CDR2 is SNEGSKA in the germline V gene (reference sequence). CDR3 sequence reads: CSARTSGYNEQFF. In nucleotides, the CDR3 is TGCAGTGCTAGGACTAGCGGTTACAATGAGCAGTTCTTC.

This clonotype came up a few times. The V and J genes are TRBV28 and TRBJ2-7; 8 nucleotides agree with TRBD2. From germline, CDR1 is MDHEN and CDR2 SYDVKM. This CDR3 region has 14 residues. V was pared by 5 bases and J by 5 bases, with 8 bases of the junction left unmatched. The CDR3 here is CASSQTSVTHEQYF. CDR3 bases: TGTGCCAGCAGTCAGACTAGCGTCACACACGAGCAGTACTTC.

The V call is TRBV3-1, the J call TRBJ1-2; D uncertain. The V and J ends lost 5 bases and 4 bases respectively, with 23 bases between them. Per germline, CDR1 LGHDT and CDR2 YNNKEL (reference sequence). The CDR3 spans 17 residues. CDR3 bases: TGTGCCAGCAGCGCGTCTACAGCCGAACCCTTAGTCTATGGCTACACCTTC. Protein sequence: CASSASTAEPLVYGYTF.

The chain uses TRBV4-3 and TRBJ1-1; D is unclear. The CDR3 spans 15 residues. Germline V gene data show CDR1 as LGHNA and CDR2 as YSLEER. V dropped 4 bases and J dropped 2 bases, with 14 bases sitting between them. CDR3 DNA: TGCGCCAGCAGCCGATCTTATAAGGATAACACTGAAGCTTTCTTT. Its translation is CASSRSYKDNTEAFF.

This clonotype showed up many times. V gene TRBV7-2 combines with J gene TRBJ2-5; a weak D match, TRBD2 (6 bases). V was shortened by 2 bases and J by 5 bases, with 12 bases between the two germline ends. CDR1 and CDR2 from the germline V gene are SGHTA and FQGNSA. The CDR3 is 14 amino acids. In nucleotides, the CDR3 is TGTGCCAGCAGCTTAAACGGGGCGGGGGAGACCCAGTACTTC. Its protein is CASSLNGAGETQYF.

This clonotype was seen at least ten times. The CDR3 coding sequence is TGTGCCAGCAGCTTACGGGACCTCACCTACAATGAGCAGTTCTTC. Residues: CASSLRDLTYNEQFF. The rearrangement links TRBV7-9 to TRBJ2-1; D is perhaps TRBD1 or TRBD2 (5 bases each). This CDR3 has 15 residues. V lost 2 bases and J lost 2, with 10 bases in between. Germline V gene data show CDR1 as SEHNR and CDR2 as FQNEAQ (reference sequence). Full variable domain (outside the CDR3, taken from reference TRBV7-9 and TRBJ2-1): DTGVSQNPRHKITKRGQNVTFRCDPISEHNRLYWYRQTLGQGPEFLTYFQNEAQLEKSRLLSDRFSAERPKGSFSTLEIQRTEQGDSAMYLCASSLRDLTYNEQFFGPGTRLTVL.